The entry below gives a single T cell receptor beta chain sequence along with its context. Its target is not known. Trimming removed 3 bases from V and 7 bases from J, with 17 bases in between. Germline V gene sequence: CDR1 SGHRS, CDR2 YFSETQ. This CDR3 is built from 15 residues. The entry originates in a study of identifying expanded T cells in peripheral blood. Clones were sequenced by immunoSEQ multiplex PCR, and TCRdb holds only the in-frame ones, with some missing. The sample records some 93,000 clones, almost 90% being singletons. Study-wide findings and caveats: Roughly two-week clone count variance significantly increased as total template count grew. Around 1.2 clones differed between technical replicates, versus about 16 and 19 over time.

No infections or other immune events were documented during collection. The sequenced material came from blood. The rearrangement links TRBV5-1 to TRBJ2-1; D might be TRBD1 (6 bases). The sequence came from a person aged 18 to 75 in good health. DNA of the CDR3: TGCGCCAGCAGCTCGTCTGAGACAGGAAGGAATGAGCAGTTCTTC. It is translated as CASSSSETGRNEQFF.